These 30 T cell receptor beta chains came from one sample sequenced in a study of ipilimumab plus nivolumab after autologous stem cell transplantation (dated by TCRdb to about 2021). Libraries were constructed by the immunoSEQ multiplex PCR assay. This is the immuneACCESS table as TCRdb keeps it, with only in-frame sequences that have V and J called. A part of the clones is gone; compared with another copy, unresolved V genes explain less than half, and the rest is unexplained. The sample profile shows about 83,000 clones; 83% of them were found once. The top ten hold under 2.5% of the sample. The specimen was PBMCs, collected in a trial of ipilimumab plus nivolumab as post-transplant consolidation. These receptors were taken from a male donor with diffuse large B-cell lymphoma.

The genes are TRBV6-6 and TRBJ2-3, with 8 bases identical to TRBD2. The CDR3 is made up of 15 amino acids. V shed 6 bases and J 6 bases; nucleotides not matched to a gene: 11. Germline-derived CDR1 and CDR2 are MNHNY and SVGAGI (reference sequence). The CDR3 region has the DNA TGTGCCAGCAGCCCTAATCGGGGGGGCATCGATACGCAGTATTTT. As protein: CASSPNRGGIDTQYF.

The chain joins TRBV6-5 to TRBJ2-3, with unresolved D. V was trimmed by 4 bases and J by 4 bases, leaving 12 bases between them. Looked up from germline, CDR1 is MNHEY and CDR2 is SVGAGI. The CDR3 extends over 14 amino acids. DNA for the CDR3: TGTGCCAGCAGTTCCCTCGATGGCTCAGATACGCAGTATTTT. Translation: CASSSLDGSDTQYF.

Concerning this clone itself: This same CDR3 is encoded by further DNA sequences in the sample. The V gene is TRBV10-3, the J gene TRBJ2-7; 10 bases align to TRBD2. The germline V gene has CDR1 ENHRY and CDR2 SYGVKD. The CDR3 loop spans 16 amino acids. The junction had 5 bases not matched to a gene; V was cut back by 2 bases and J by 1 base. This CDR3 is CAISEGLADLSYEQYF. The CDR3 bases are TGTGCCATCAGTGAGGGACTAGCGGACCTATCCTACGAGCAGTACTTC.

This sequence joins TRBV6-1 and TRBJ2-1; TRBD2 matches at 8 bases. The CDR3 has 12 residues. CDR1 is MNHNS, CDR2 SASEGT, per germline. After removal of 6 bases from V and 8 bases from J, the junction contained 3 bases not matched to a gene. This chain's CDR3 is CASRGAGDEQFF. CDR3 nucleotide sequence: TGTGCCAGCAGGGGAGCGGGGGATGAGCAGTTCTTC.

This chain uses TRBV10-1 with TRBJ2-3; 8 bases are shared with TRBD2. J was trimmed by 1 base and V by 6 bases; bases with no gene match: 3. Germline V gene lookup returns CDR1 WNHNN and CDR2 SYGVQD (reference sequence). The CDR3 consists of 14 residues. CDR3 bases: TGCGCCAGCAGCCCCGGGGGGGGCACAGATACGCAGTATTTT. As protein: CASSPGGGTDTQYF.

The chain couples TRBV5-5 to TRBJ1-2; the match to TRBD1 covers 8 bases. Germline trimming cut 4 bases from V and 3 bases from J; bases unmatched to any gene: 5. CDR3 length: 14 amino acids. The germline V gene has CDR1 SGHKS and CDR2 YYEKEE (reference sequence). The CDR3 DNA is TGTGCCAGCAGCGATCGGACAGGGTACTATGGCTACACCTTC. This sequence encodes CASSDRTGYYGYTF.

The chain joins TRBV6-1 to TRBJ2-3; the match to TRBD2 covers 11 bases. The junction had 14 bases not matched to a gene; V was cut back by 4 bases and J by 2 bases. The length of the CDR3 is 19 residues. Germline V gene sequence: CDR1 MNHNS, CDR2 SASEGT. CDR3 region: CASSASPSGGTPLTDTQYF. Written as DNA, the CDR3 is TGTGCCAGCAGTGCCTCCCCTAGCGGGGGGACCCCTCTCACAGATACGCAGTATTTT.

V and J are TRBV7-8 and TRBJ2-5; possibly TRBD1 for D (6 bases). Trimming took 6 bases from V and 1 from J, leaving 12 bases between them. From germline, CDR1 is SGHVS and CDR2 FQNEAQ. This CDR3 is built from 14 residues. This CDR3 is CASSHGQIQETQYF. CDR3 bases: TGTGCCAGCAGTCATGGACAGATCCAAGAGACCCAGTACTTC.

The V gene is TRBV5-1, the J gene TRBJ2-1; either TRBD1 or TRBD2 may fit D (6 bases each). Trimming shortened V by 1 base and J by 3 bases, and 11 bases separated the two germline ends. The CDR3 loop spans 15 amino acids. Germline CDR1 SGHRS, CDR2 YFSETQ. For the CDR3, the DNA is TGCGCCAGCAGCTTGTTACAGGGAGGCTACAATGAGCAGTTCTTC. Its translation: CASSLLQGGYNEQFF.

The chain is built from TRBV25-1 and TRBJ1-4; a possible D gene is TRBD1 (6 bases). In germline, CDR1 is MGHDK, CDR2 SYGVNS. The CDR3 extends over 12 amino acids. Trimming left V 7 bases short and J 8 bases short, with 11 bases between. The CDR3 nucleotides read TGTGCCAGCAAAGGGGGAGGGGAAAAACTGTTTTTT. Translation gives CASKGGGEKLFF.

The CDR3 loop reads CASSFTGGTLYEQYF. In nucleotides, the CDR3 is TGTGCCAGCAGCTTCACTGGAGGGACTTTGTACGAGCAGTACTTC. V usage is TRBV27 and J usage is TRBJ2-7, with a weak D call TRBD2 (6 bases). Germline-derived CDR1 and CDR2 are MNHEY and SMNVEV (reference sequence). The V gene lost 6 bases and the J gene lost 4 bases, with 19 bases spanning the gap. This CDR3 spans 15 amino acids.

The genes are TRBV5-1 and TRBJ1-1; D is uncertain. This CDR3 region has 13 residues. Deletions cut 5 bases from V and 2 bases from J, with 10 bases between. Germline-derived CDR1 and CDR2 are SGHRS and YFSETQ. In nucleotides, the CDR3 is TGCGCCAGCAGGGTACAGACTAACACTGAAGCTTTCTTT. Translated: CASRVQTNTEAFF.

The chain uses TRBV10-3 and TRBJ2-1; D is tentatively TRBD1 or TRBD2 (5 bases each). Germline V gene lookup returns CDR1 ENHRY and CDR2 SYGVKD. The length of the CDR3 is 16 residues. V was clipped by 6 bases and J by 9 bases, with 24 bases between them. The chain's CDR3 is CAISGASTQDNPEQFF. The CDR3 DNA follows: TGTGCCATCAGCGGGGCTTCCACGCAGGACAATCCTGAGCAGTTCTTC.

V and J are TRBV14 and TRBJ2-1; D is ambiguous. The length of the CDR3 is 13 residues. V shed 0 bases and J shed 8 bases, with 8 bases lying between them. The V gene's germline CDR1 is SGHDN and CDR2 FVKESK. CDR3 nucleotides: TGTGCCAGCAGCCAAGATCTCCTGGATGAGCAGTTCTTC. Translated: CASSQDLLDEQFF.

J is TRBJ2-5 and V is TRBV5-1, with D unresolved. V was shortened by 0 bases and J by 4 bases, with 7 bases between the two germline ends. The CDR3 runs to 13 residues. Germline V gives CDR1 SGHRS, CDR2 YFSETQ. For the CDR3, the DNA is TGCGCCAGCAGCTTGGGGGCTGGAGAGACCCAGTACTTC. Translated: CASSLGAGETQYF.

V usage is TRBV18 and J usage is TRBJ1-1, with D unclear. The CDR3 loop spans 12 amino acids. Trimming left V 6 bases short and J 2 bases short, with 7 bases between. Germline V gives CDR1 KGHSH, CDR2 LQKENI. Here the CDR3 reads CASSSINTEAFF. As DNA, the CDR3 is TGTGCCAGCTCGTCGATTAACACTGAAGCTTTCTTT.

The chain recombines TRBV18 with TRBJ1-6, with 9 bases that match TRBD1. The J segment lost 5 bases and the V segment lost 6 bases, leaving 8 bases of the junction unmatched. The CDR3 has 16 residues. The V gene's germline CDR1 is KGHSH and CDR2 LQKENI. The CDR3 DNA follows: TGTGCCAGCTCCCCCGCTGACAGGGGGGATAATTCACCCCTCCACTTT. Protein product: CASSPADRGDNSPLHF. The whole variable domain, filled in from reference TRBV18 and TRBJ1-6, reads NAGVMQNPRHLVRRRGQEARLRCSPMKGHSHVYWYRQLPEEGLKFMVYLQKENIIDESGMPKERFSAEFPKEGPSILRIQQVVRGDSAAYFCASSPADRGDNSPLHFGNGTRLTVT.

The chain carries TRBV27 and TRBJ1-6; D not resolved. Trimming took 6 bases from V and 0 from J, leaving 12 bases between them. The CDR3 spans 16 residues. CDR1 and CDR2 from the germline V gene are MNHEY and SMNVEV (reference sequence). CDR3 nucleotides: TGTGCCAGCAGGGAGAGGGAAGACTCCTATAATTCACCCCTCCACTTT. Protein product: CASREREDSYNSPLHF.

The chain employs TRBV5-1 and TRBJ1-4; D not resolved. Germline CDR1 reads SGHRS; CDR2 reads YFSETQ. The germline V and J ends were trimmed by 1 base and 4 bases, with 11 bases remaining between them. There are 15 residues in the CDR3. The CDR3 coding sequence is TGCGCCAGCAGCTTGTCCGGGCCTGGTAATGAAAAACTGTTTTTT. Residues: CASSLSGPGNEKLFF.

The rearrangement joins TRBV5-4 to TRBJ1-2; D might be TRBD1 (5 bases). This CDR3 is built from 13 residues. Germline V CDR1 and CDR2: SGHNT, YYREEE (reference sequence). Trimming stripped 3 bases from V and 3 bases from J, with 9 bases between. The CDR3 here is CASSSGRYYGYTF. In DNA, the CDR3 is TGTGCCAGCAGCTCGGGACGGTACTATGGCTACACCTTC.

CDR3 bases: TGTGCCAGCAAGGGGGGAACTAATGAAAAACTGTTTTTT. This gives the protein CASKGGTNEKLFF. The J gene is TRBJ1-4, the V gene TRBV28; D possibly corresponds to TRBD1 (6 bases). Trimming pared 7 bases from V and 1 base from J, leaving 7 bases between. This CDR3 is 13 amino acids long. Germline V gene lookup returns CDR1 MDHEN and CDR2 SYDVKM.

This chain uses TRBV4-1 with TRBJ2-5; D unclear. Germline CDR1 reads MGHRA; CDR2 reads YSYEKL. The CDR3 sequence is 14 residues long. V was pared by 4 bases and J by 4 bases, with 13 bases between. In nucleotides, the CDR3 is TGCGCCAGCAGCCCCTCCGTCCTGGGAGAGACCCAGTACTTC. Protein: CASSPSVLGETQYF.

This chain links TRBV11-2 with TRBJ2-5, with D maybe TRBD1 (5 bases). The CDR3 is made up of 14 amino acids. In germline, CDR1 is SGHAT, CDR2 FQNNGV. V was clipped by 5 bases and J by 5 bases, with 15 bases between them. CDR3 nucleotide sequence: TGTGCCAGCAGCAAGACCAGGGTAGCCGAGACCCAGTACTTC. This codes for CASSKTRVAETQYF.

The chain has TRBV5-4 and TRBJ1-2; weak D call: TRBD1 (6 bases). V shed 1 base and J shed 3 bases, with 10 bases lying between them. Germline V CDR1 and CDR2: SGHNT, YYREEE (reference sequence). This CDR3 comprises 14 residues. DNA of the CDR3: TGTGCCAGCAGCTTGTCGGGACAATACTATGGCTACACCTTC. Amino acid sequence: CASSLSGQYYGYTF. The full variable domain, completed using reference TRBV5-4 and TRBJ1-2, is ETGVTQSPTHLIKTRGQQVTLRCSSQSGHNTVSWYQQALGQGPQFIFQYYREEENGRGNFPPRFSGLQFPNYSSELNVNALELDDSALYLCASSLSGQYYGYTFGSGTRLTVV.

The V and J genes are TRBV5-1 and TRBJ2-5, with TRBD2 matching over 8 bases. The junction had 5 bases not matched to a gene; V was cut back by 4 bases and J by 3 bases. CDR1 and CDR2 from the germline V gene are SGHRS and YFSETQ. The CDR3 has 14 amino acids. This CDR3 is CASSTGRGKETQYF. CDR3 bases: TGCGCCAGCAGCACCGGGAGGGGGAAAGAGACCCAGTACTTC.

This clone occurred once. The rearrangement joins TRBV13 to TRBJ2-7; 7 bases align to TRBD1. Germline values: CDR1 PRHDT, CDR2 FYEKMQ (reference sequence). J gave up 0 bases and V 3 bases, and 8 bases lay outside the gene matches. CDR3 length: 16 amino acids. DNA for the CDR3: TGTGCCAGCAGCTTTTCGACGGGACAGAGCTCCTACGAGCAGTACTTC. Residues: CASSFSTGQSSYEQYF.

Regarding this clone: The junction shows a germline mismatch at one end, possibly a read error. This sequence joins TRBV6-6 and TRBJ2-2; possibly TRBD1 or TRBD2 for D (5 bases each). The CDR3 is 16 amino acids. Germline loops: CDR1 MNHNY, CDR2 SVGAGI (reference sequence). CDR3 amino acids: CASTFYWGKDTGKLFF. In DNA form, the CDR3 reads TGTGCCAGCACCTTCTATTGGGGGAAAGACACCGGGAAGCTGTTTTTT.

This chain links TRBV4-3 with TRBJ2-7, with 11 bases identical to TRBD1. CDR3 length equals 15 residues. Losses at the gene ends were 4 bases for V and 3 bases for J; bases not matched to a gene: 5. Germline V gene sequence: CDR1 LGHNA, CDR2 YSLEER. The CDR3 spells CASSLGTGGYYEQYF. The CDR3 coding sequence is TGCGCCAGCAGCCTAGGGACAGGGGGGTACTACGAGCAGTACTTC.

V gene TRBV21-1 combines with J gene TRBJ1-1. TRBV21-1 is assigned pseudogene status. CDR3 length: 15 amino acids. The CDR3 protein is CASSPTKELNTEAFF. CDR3 coding DNA: TGTGCCAGCAGCCCGACCAAGGAGCTGAACACTGAAGCTTTCTTT.

The chain is built from TRBV15 and TRBJ2-5, with 13 bases identical to TRBD2. Germline CDR1 reads LNHNV; CDR2 reads YYDKDF (reference sequence). Trimming cost V 1 base and J 2 bases; bases outside gene matches: 1. This CDR3 is built from 16 residues. For the CDR3, the DNA is TGTGCCACCAGCAGAGGACTAGCGGGGGGTCAAGAGACCCAGTACTTC. Its translation is CATSRGLAGGQETQYF.